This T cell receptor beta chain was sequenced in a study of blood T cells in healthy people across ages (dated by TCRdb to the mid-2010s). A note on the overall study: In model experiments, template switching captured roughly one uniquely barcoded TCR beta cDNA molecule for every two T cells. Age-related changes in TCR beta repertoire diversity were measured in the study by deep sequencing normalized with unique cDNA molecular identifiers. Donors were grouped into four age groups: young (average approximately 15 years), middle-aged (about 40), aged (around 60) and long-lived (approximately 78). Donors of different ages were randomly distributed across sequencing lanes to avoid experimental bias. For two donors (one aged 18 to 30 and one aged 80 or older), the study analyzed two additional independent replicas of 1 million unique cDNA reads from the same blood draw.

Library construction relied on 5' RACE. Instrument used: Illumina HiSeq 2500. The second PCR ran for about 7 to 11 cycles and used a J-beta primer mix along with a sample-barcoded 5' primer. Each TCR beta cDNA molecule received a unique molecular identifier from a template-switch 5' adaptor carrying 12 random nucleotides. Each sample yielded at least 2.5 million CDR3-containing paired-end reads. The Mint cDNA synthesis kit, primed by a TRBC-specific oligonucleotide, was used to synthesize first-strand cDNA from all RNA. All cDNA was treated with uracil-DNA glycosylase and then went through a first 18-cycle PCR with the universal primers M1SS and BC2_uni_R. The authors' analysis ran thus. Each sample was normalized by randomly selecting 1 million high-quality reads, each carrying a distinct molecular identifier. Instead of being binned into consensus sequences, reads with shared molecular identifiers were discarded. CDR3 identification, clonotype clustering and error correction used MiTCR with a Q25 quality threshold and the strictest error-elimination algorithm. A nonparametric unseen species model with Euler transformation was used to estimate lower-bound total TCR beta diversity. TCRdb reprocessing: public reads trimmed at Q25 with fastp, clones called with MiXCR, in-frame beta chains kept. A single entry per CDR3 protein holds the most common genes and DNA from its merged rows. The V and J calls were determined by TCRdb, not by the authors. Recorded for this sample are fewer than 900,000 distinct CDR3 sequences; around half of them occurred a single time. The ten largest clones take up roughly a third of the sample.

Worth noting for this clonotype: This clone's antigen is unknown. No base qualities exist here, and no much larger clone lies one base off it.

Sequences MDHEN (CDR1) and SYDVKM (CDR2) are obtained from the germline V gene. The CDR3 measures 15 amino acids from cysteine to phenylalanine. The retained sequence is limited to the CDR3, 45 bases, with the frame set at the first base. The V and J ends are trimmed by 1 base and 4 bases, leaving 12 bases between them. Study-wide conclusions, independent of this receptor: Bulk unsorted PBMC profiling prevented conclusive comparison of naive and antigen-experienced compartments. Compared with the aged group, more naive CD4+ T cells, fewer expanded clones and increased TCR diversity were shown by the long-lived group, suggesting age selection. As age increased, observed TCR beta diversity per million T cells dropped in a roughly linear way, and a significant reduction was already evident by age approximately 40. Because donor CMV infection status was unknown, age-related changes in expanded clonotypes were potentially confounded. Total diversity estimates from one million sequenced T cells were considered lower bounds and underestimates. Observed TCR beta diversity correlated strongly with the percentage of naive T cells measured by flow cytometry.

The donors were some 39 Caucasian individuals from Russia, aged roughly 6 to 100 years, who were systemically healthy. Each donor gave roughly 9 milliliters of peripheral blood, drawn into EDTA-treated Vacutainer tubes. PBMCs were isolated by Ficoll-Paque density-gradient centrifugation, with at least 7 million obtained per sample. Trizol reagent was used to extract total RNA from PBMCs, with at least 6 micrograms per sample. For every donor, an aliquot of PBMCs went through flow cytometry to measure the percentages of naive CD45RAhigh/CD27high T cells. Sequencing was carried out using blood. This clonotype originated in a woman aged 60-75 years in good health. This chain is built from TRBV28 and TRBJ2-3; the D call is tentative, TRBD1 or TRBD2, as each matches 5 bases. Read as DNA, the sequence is TGTGCCAGCAGTTTATTCTCCGGGGCCCCAGATACGCAGTATTTT. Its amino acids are CASSLFSGAPDTQYF.